This TCR beta chain is from a study of T cells expressing NK-cell markers. CDR3 length: 17 amino acids. Germline CDR1 is MGHDK and CDR2 is SYGVNS. TCRdb reprocessed the 5' RACE reads and stores each CDR3 protein as one record, lacking DNA. The repertoire table contains roughly 380,000 distinct CDR3 sequences. The sequenced sample consisted of blood T cells: a sorted CD56 or NKG2C T cell subset, CD4+ or CD8+ T cells, or bulk PBMC T cells (not recorded which). The sequence was collected from a man aged 18 to 69 in good health. The gene calls are TRBV25-1 and TRBJ1-6; TCRdb outputs TRBD1, but without DNA this stays unchecked. CDR3 sequence reads: CASSTGQTDRKNSPLHF. The full variable domain, with the rest looked up from reference TRBV25-1 and TRBJ1-6, is EADIYQTPRYLVIGTGKKITLECSQTMGHDKMYWYQQDPGMELHLIHYSYGVNSTEKGDLSSESTVSRIRTEHFPLTLESARPSHTSQYLCASSTGQTDRKNSPLHFGNGTRLTVT.